This TCR beta chain came from a study of radiation and T cells in renal cell carcinoma. Assay: immunoSEQ multiplex PCR; the TCRdb copy retains only in-frame clones and omits some. The data hold fewer than 200,000 clones, with about 87% observed a single time. Overall study findings and caveats: From baseline, blood top tumor clonotypes peaked at 2 weeks post-radiation.

Time point denoted: blood 4 weeks post-SBRT, at nephrectomy. The treatment: 15 Gy SBRT to primary tumor, nephrectomy 4 weeks later. Serial blood draws occurred at baseline and 2 and 4 weeks post-SBRT. The tumor was a clear cell renal cell carcinoma. J was trimmed by 1 base and V by 4 bases; bases with no gene match: 7. Germline V lookup: CDR1 SGHNT, CDR2 YYREEE (reference sequence). The CDR3 totals 15 residues. Details on this clone: No antigen is known for it.

This specimen was blood, taken from a patient whose treatment included radiotherapy and nephrectomy. This clonotype originated in a woman in her fifties or sixties with renal cell carcinoma. V usage is TRBV5-4 and J usage is TRBJ1-1, with TRBD1 identical over 7 bases. CDR3 in DNA: TGTGCCAGCAGCCGGGGGACAGCTAAGAACACTGAAGCTTTCTTT. Translating gives CASSRGTAKNTEAFF.